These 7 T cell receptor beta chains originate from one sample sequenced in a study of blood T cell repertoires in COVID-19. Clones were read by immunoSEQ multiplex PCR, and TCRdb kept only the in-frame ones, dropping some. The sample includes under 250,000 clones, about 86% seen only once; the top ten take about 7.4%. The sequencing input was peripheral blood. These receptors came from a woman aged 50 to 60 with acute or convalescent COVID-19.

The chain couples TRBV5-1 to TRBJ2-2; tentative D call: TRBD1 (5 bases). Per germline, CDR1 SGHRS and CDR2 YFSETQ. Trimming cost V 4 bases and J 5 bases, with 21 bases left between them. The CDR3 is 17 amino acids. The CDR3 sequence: CASSQTSRGLNTGELFF. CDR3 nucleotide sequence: TGCGCCAGCAGCCAAACCTCTAGGGGCCTTAATACCGGGGAGCTGTTTTTT.

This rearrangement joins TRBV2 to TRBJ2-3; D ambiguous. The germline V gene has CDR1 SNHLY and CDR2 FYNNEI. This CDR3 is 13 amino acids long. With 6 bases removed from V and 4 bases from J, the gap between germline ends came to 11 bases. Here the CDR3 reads CASSGSNADTQYF. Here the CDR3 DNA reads TGTGCCAGCAGCGGGTCCAACGCAGATACGCAGTATTTT. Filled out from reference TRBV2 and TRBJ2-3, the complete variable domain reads EPEVTQTPSHQVTQMGQEVILRCVPISNHLYFYWYRQILGQKVEFLVSFYNNEISEKSEIFDDQFSVERPDGSNFTLKIRSTKLEDSAMYFCASSGSNADTQYFGPGTRLTVL.

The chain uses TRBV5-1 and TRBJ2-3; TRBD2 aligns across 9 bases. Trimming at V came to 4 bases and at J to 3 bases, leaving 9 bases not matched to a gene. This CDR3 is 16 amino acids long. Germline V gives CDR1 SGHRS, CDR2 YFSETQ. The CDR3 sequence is CASSINAGGSTDTQYF. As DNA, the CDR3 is TGCGCCAGCAGCATTAATGCGGGAGGGTCGACAGATACGCAGTATTTT.

Here the CDR3 reads CAIRGRSGNTIYF. DNA for the CDR3: TGTGCCATCAGGGGGCGGTCCGGAAACACCATATATTTT. V is TRBV10-3 and J is TRBJ1-3; the D gene is possibly TRBD1 (5 bases). V lost 6 bases and J 4 bases, leaving 10 bases between the germline ends. Germline V gene sequence: CDR1 ENHRY, CDR2 SYGVKD. CDR3 length equals 13 residues.

The CDR3 region has the DNA TGTGCCTGGAACCGACAGGGGTCTAATGAAAAACTGTTTTTT. It translates to CAWNRQGSNEKLFF. V and J are TRBV30 and TRBJ1-4; 8 positions match TRBD1. With 4 bases clipped from V and 3 bases from J, the junction kept 4 bases outside the gene matches. Per germline, CDR1 GTSNPN and CDR2 SVGIG (reference sequence). CDR3 length: 14 amino acids.

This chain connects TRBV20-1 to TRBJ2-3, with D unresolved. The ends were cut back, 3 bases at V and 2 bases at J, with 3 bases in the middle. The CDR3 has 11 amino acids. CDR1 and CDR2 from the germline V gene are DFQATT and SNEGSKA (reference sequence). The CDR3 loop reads CSASLTDTQYF. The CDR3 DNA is TGCAGTGCTAGCCTCACAGATACGCAGTATTTT.

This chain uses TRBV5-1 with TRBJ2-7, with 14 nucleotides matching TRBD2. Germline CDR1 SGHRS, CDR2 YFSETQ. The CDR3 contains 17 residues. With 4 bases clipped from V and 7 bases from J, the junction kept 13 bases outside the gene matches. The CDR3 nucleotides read TGCGCCAGCAGCCCGGAGGGTCCGGGACTAGCGGGAGAAGAGCAGTACTTC. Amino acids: CASSPEGPGLAGEEQYF.